This T cell receptor beta chain is drawn from a study of Ad26.COV2.S vaccination and SARS-CoV-2 variants (dated by TCRdb to the early 2020s). For context, the study as a whole: Donors in the vaccine arm were drawn from COV1001, a multicentre, randomized, double-blind, placebo-controlled phase I-IIa trial testing Ad26.COV2.S in healthy adults. Ad26.COV2.S was administered intramuscularly at a dose of 5x10^10 or 1x10^11 viral particles, either as one shot or as two shots given 56 days apart. Sequencing of the TCRbeta repertoire served to evaluate the specificity and breadth of SARS-CoV-2-reactive T cell receptors following Ad26.COV2.S vaccination. The TCR-sequenced set comprised around 32 samples: about 19 Ad26.COV2.S vaccine recipients, 5 placebo recipients and 8 SARS-CoV-2 convalescent individuals. Participants in the trial were split at random into five groups of five each, receiving low-dose or high-dose Ad26.COV2.S once or twice, or else placebo on both occasions. Investigators remained blinded to trial group allocation during experiments and outcome assessment. Overall study outcomes, separate from this receptor: Spike-specific TCR breadth was higher in Ad26.COV2.S recipients than in placebo recipients (P = 0.0014). Substantial breadth of spike-specific CD8+ and CD4+ T cell responses was reported after vaccination. Comparing responses between vaccine doses or regimens was not something the study was powered to do. Vaccine and placebo recipients had comparable non-spike TCR breadth, which fits with the vaccine containing only spike. The authors noted that the TCR breadth and depth analyses may have underestimated total T cell responses.

V lost 5 bases and J lost 5 bases, and the count of bases not matched to a germline gene is 6. Counted from cysteine to phenylalanine, this CDR3 has 15 amino acids. CDR3 DNA only is kept here, 45 bases in frame from base 1. CDR1 is given as SGHNT and CDR2 as YYREEE, both from the germline V gene (reference sequence). What the treatment or condition label conveys for this sample: 15 to 20 received Ad26.COV2.S at low or high dose, single or two shots; roughly five received placebo; per-sample allocation not given. For vaccine and placebo recipients, repertoires were sequenced using samples collected on day 63 after the first injection. Cohort 1b enrolled about two dozen adults aged 18-55 years at a single site in Boston, USA, between 29 July and 7 August 2020. Ad26.COV2.S was a replication-incompetent adenovirus type 26 vector expressing a prefusion-stabilized SARS-CoV-2 spike protein from the original Wuhan strain.

Of note for this clone: No antigen is known for it. It has no much larger one-base neighbor in the sample; base qualities were not kept.

The immunoSEQ Assay was used to sequence TCRbeta CDR3 regions. After extraction, genomic DNA underwent amplification by bias-controlled multiplex PCR, followed by high-throughput sequencing. For the original study's pipeline: To quantify the absolute abundance of every unique TCRbeta CDR3 region, sequences were collapsed and filtered. Usable DNA was measured by amplifying reference genes present in all nucleated cells, and TCRbeta template counts were normalized to that usable DNA to estimate T cell fraction. Repertoire TCRs were annotated as SARS-CoV-2-specific when V gene, CDR3 amino acid sequence and J gene were exactly matched to a known reactive TCR set. MIRA supplied the reference SARS-CoV-2 TCR set, which was filtered for enrichment in COVID-19-positive ImmuneCODE repertoires so that public or cross-reactive TCRs were removed. Drawing on the MIRA antigens, annotated TCRs were analysed further at the level of specific ORF or position within ORF. Depth was the summed frequency of annotated unique rearrangements, while breadth was defined as annotated unique rearrangements over total unique productive rearrangements. TCR breadth was compared between groups using two-sided Wilcoxon rank-sum tests. Drawn from immuneACCESS, this table holds only the in-frame rearrangements with V and J called that TCRdb kept. Clones are partly lost; checked studies trace under half to an unresolved V gene and leave the rest unexplained. V and J calls and clone size follow that table, whereas D and trimming were derived from the DNA. In all, the sample holds 440,000 or so clones, and roughly nine tenths of those were seen once. The ten largest clonotypes hold around 1.8% of the sample.

The rearranged segments are TRBV5-4 and TRBJ2-3; TRBD2 matches 12 bases in the middle. The receptor was derived from a person aged 18-65 years who received the Ad26.COV2.S COVID-19 vaccine or a placebo. The sample here was peripheral blood, taken in a trial of Ad26.COV2.S vaccine versus placebo. The CDR3 protein: CASSKTSGSQDTQYF. At the DNA level, the sequence is TGTGCCAGCAGTAAGACTAGCGGGAGTCAAGATACGCAGTATTTT. This CDR3, with the reference TRBV5-4 and TRBJ2-3 proteins standing in past its ends, gives the full variable domain ETGVTQSPTHLIKTRGQQVTLRCSSQSGHNTVSWYQQALGQGPQFIFQYYREEENGRGNFPPRFSGLQFPNYSSELNVNALELDDSALYLCASSKTSGSQDTQYFGPGTRLTVL.